This is a list of T cell receptor beta chains from one sample in a study of blood T cell repertoires in COVID-19. TCRdb keeps only in-frame clones here, not all; method: immunoSEQ multiplex PCR. The table records hundreds of thousands of clones, more than 75% of them present only once. What was sequenced was PBMCs or T cells enriched from blood (not recorded which). The source of these receptors is a man between 18 and 29 years old who had recovered from COVID-19. Each CDR3 is given with its conserved first and last residue. Fields, in order: D gene, J gene, V gene, clone size, CDR3 DNA, CDR3 protein. D genes are given only for firm matches. Size tells how often a clone was seen (once, few, many) or the class of an expanded clone, and some rows leave it out.

D: -
J: TRBJ1-2
V: TRBV6-1
size: -
DNA: TGTGCCAGCAGTGAAGGGGGGGTGGACGGGGACTATGGCTACACCTTC
CDR3: CASSEGGVDGDYGYTF

D: -
J: TRBJ2-1
V: TRBV2
size: -
DNA: TGTGCCAGCAGTCAGCAGCGGACTACAGCGGAGCAGTTCTTC
CDR3: CASSQQRTTAEQFF

D: -
J: TRBJ2-7
V: TRBV12-3/TRBV12-4
size: -
DNA: TGTGCCAGCAGTTTTGGGACAAACTACGAGCAGTACTTC
CDR3: CASSFGTNYEQYF

D: -
J: TRBJ2-5
V: TRBV4-1
size: -
DNA: TGCGCCAGCAGCCAAGAGGGCAGGTACGAGACCCAGTACTTC
CDR3: CASSQEGRYETQYF

D: -
J: TRBJ2-5
V: TRBV6-5
size: -
DNA: TGTGCCAGCAGTTACTCGAATCCTAGCCAAGAGACCCAGTACTTC
CDR3: CASSYSNPSQETQYF

D: TRBD2
J: TRBJ2-5
V: TRBV7-2
size: -
DNA: TGTGCCAGCAGCTTACTAGGAAGGCAGCGGGGCGAGACCCAGTACTTC
CDR3: CASSLLGRQRGETQYF

D: TRBD2
J: TRBJ2-7
V: TRBV5-4
size: -
DNA: TGTGCCAGCAGCTCCGGCGGGGGGCTGAGCTCCTACGAGCAGTACTTC
CDR3: CASSSGGGLSSYEQYF

D: -
J: TRBJ2-7
V: TRBV21-1
size: -
DNA: TGTGCCAGCAGCAAAGGAAGGGCGGGAGAGTCCTACGAGCAGTACTTC
CDR3: CASSKGRAGESYEQYF

D: -
J: TRBJ1-4
V: TRBV28
size: -
DNA: TGTGCCAGCAGTCCCGCAGGACATCCCACTAATGAAAAACTGTTTTTT
CDR3: CASSPAGHPTNEKLFF

D: TRBD1
J: TRBJ1-3
V: TRBV28
size: -
DNA: TGTGCCAGCAGTTCAGCGGGCCAGGGGGCGCCGGGAAACACCATATATTTT
CDR3: CASSSAGQGAPGNTIYF

D: TRBD2
J: TRBJ2-1
V: TRBV10-2
size: -
DNA: TGCGCCAGCAGCCAACTAGCGGAGCAGTTCTTC
CDR3: CASSQLAEQFF

D: -
J: TRBJ2-5
V: TRBV27
size: -
DNA: TGTGCCAGCAGTTTAGGGAGATCCCAAGAGACCCAGTACTTC
CDR3: CASSLGRSQETQYF

D: TRBD1
J: TRBJ1-2
V: TRBV5-4
size: -
DNA: TGTGCCAGCAGCTTGGGAACTCGGGACAGGGTTGGAGGCTACACCTTC
CDR3: CASSLGTRDRVGGYTF

D: -
J: TRBJ1-5
V: TRBV19
size: -
DNA: TGTGCCAGTGGCGGGAGGGCAGGTCAGCCCCAGCATTTT
CDR3: CASGGRAGQPQHF

D: TRBD1
J: TRBJ1-1
V: TRBV6-5
size: once
DNA: TGTGCCAGCAGTAGACAGGGGGCGGGTGAAGCTTTCTTT
CDR3: CASSRQGAGEAFF

D: -
J: TRBJ2-1
V: TRBV5-1
size: -
DNA: TGCGCCAGCCAGACCTACAATGAGCAGTTCTTC
CDR3: CASQTYNEQFF

D: TRBD2
J: TRBJ2-7
V: TRBV7-3
size: -
DNA: TGTGCCAGCAGCTTGAATAGCGGGAGCCCCTACGAGCAGTACTTC
CDR3: CASSLNSGSPYEQYF

D: TRBD1
J: TRBJ2-7
V: TRBV3-1/TRBV3-2
size: -
DNA: TGTGCCAGCAGCCAAGAAAGGGACAGCTCCTACGAGCAGTACTTC
CDR3: CASSQERDSSYEQYF